The 25 T cell receptor beta chains listed next were all sequenced from one sample in a study of cytomegalovirus exposure and HLA in healthy donors. PCR employed 60 Vbeta and 13 Jbeta primers. Generated by immunoSEQ multiplex PCR, the TCRdb table keeps only in-frame clones and is missing some. Among about 180,000 clones listed, less than 85% were seen once. What was sequenced was PBMCs. Receptors originate from a middle-aged man in good health and CMV-seronegative.

This clone showed up just once. The chain couples TRBV11-3 to TRBJ1-1, with TRBD1 identical over 8 bases. Trimming at V came to 3 bases and at J to 2 bases, leaving 5 bases not matched to a gene. The germline CDR1 and CDR2 sequences are SGHNT and YENEEA. This CDR3 is built from 15 residues. The CDR3 sequence is CASSLTGDLNTEAFF. The CDR3 DNA is TGTGCCAGCAGCTTGACAGGGGACCTAAACACTGAAGCTTTCTTT.

The chain carries TRBV7-9 and TRBJ1-2; 7 nucleotides align to TRBD1. V trimming: 1 base; J trimming: 7 bases; junction bases outside the gene matches: 6. The CDR3 extends over 14 amino acids. Germline V gives CDR1 SEHNR, CDR2 FQNEAQ (reference sequence). Here the CDR3 DNA reads TGTGCCAGCAGCTTAGGCCGGGACAGCCTTGGCTACACCTTC. Translating gives CASSLGRDSLGYTF. The entire variable domain, with the rest obtained from reference TRBV7-9 and TRBJ1-2, is as follows: DTGVSQNPRHKITKRGQNVTFRCDPISEHNRLYWYRQTLGQGPEFLTYFQNEAQLEKSRLLSDRFSAERPKGSFSTLEIQRTEQGDSAMYLCASSLGRDSLGYTFGSGTRLTVV.

This clone was recorded only once. The gene calls are TRBV13 and TRBJ1-2, with D maybe TRBD1 (6 bases). Trimming took 5 bases from V and 4 from J, leaving 17 bases between them. The CDR3 consists of 15 residues. The germline V gene has CDR1 PRHDT and CDR2 FYEKMQ (reference sequence). CDR3 DNA: TGTGCCAGCAGCCGCGGACAGTCCCTTGGCTATGGCTACACCTTC. Its protein is CASSRGQSLGYGYTF. Combining the CDR3 with reference TRBV13 and TRBJ1-2 gives the whole variable domain AAGVIQSPRHLIKEKRETATLKCYPIPRHDTVYWYQQGPGQDPQFLISFYEKMQSDKGSIPDRFSAQQFSDYHSELNMSSLELGDSALYFCASSRGQSLGYGYTFGSGTRLTVV.

The chain combines TRBV4-1 with TRBJ2-7, with 8 nucleotides matching TRBD1. V shed 5 bases, J shed 2 bases, and the junction held 5 bases outside the gene matches. This CDR3 contains 14 residues. The V gene's germline CDR1 is MGHRA and CDR2 YSYEKL. CDR3 sequence (DNA): TGCGCCAGCAGCTTGGGACAGGAGGCCTACGAGCAGTACTTC. Translated: CASSLGQEAYEQYF.

The rearrangement uses TRBV5-6 and TRBJ1-1; TRBD1 matches at 8 bases. The CDR3 runs to 15 residues. CDR1 is SGHDT and CDR2 is YYEEEE in the germline V gene. The V and J ends lost 0 bases and 4 bases, in that order; junction bases with no gene match: 5. CDR3: CASSLAGGAGTEAFF. DNA of the CDR3: TGTGCCAGCAGCTTGGCAGGGGGCGCGGGCACTGAAGCTTTCTTT.

This sequence joins TRBV7-8 and TRBJ2-1, with TRBD2 matching 9 bases. Germline lookup yields CDR1 SGHVS and CDR2 FQNEAQ. This CDR3 region has 14 residues. The V segment lost 8 bases and the J segment 7 bases; nucleotides outside the gene matches: 9. CDR3 region: CASLDPTSGNEQFF. CDR3 nucleotide sequence: TGTGCCAGCCTTGACCCCACTAGCGGGAATGAGCAGTTCTTC.

The chain carries TRBV10-3 and TRBJ1-4; 11 bases are shared with TRBD1. This CDR3 has 15 residues. Germline V CDR1 and CDR2: ENHRY, SYGVKD. V trimming: 7 bases; J trimming: 3 bases; junction bases outside the gene matches: 4. CDR3 nucleotide sequence: TGTGCCATCAAGCCGGGACAGGGGGCTAATGAAAAACTGTTTTTT. It translates to CAIKPGQGANEKLFF.

V is TRBV7-9 and J is TRBJ2-5, with 9 bases matching TRBD1. Near its end, the DNA agrees better with TRBJ2-7, so the J call may be wrong. CDR3 length: 14 amino acids. Germline CDR1 reads SEHNR; CDR2 reads FQNEAQ (reference sequence). In DNA form, the CDR3 reads TGTGCCAGCAGCCCACGGACAGGGGCCTACGAGCAGTACTTC. It translates to CASSPRTGAYEQYF.

About this clone: Other DNA sequences within the sample encode an identical CDR3. J is TRBJ1-1 and V is TRBV18; possible D gene TRBD1, 6 bases. V lost 5 bases to trimming and J lost 1 base, with 8 bases between them. The V gene's germline CDR1 is KGHSH and CDR2 LQKENI. The CDR3 loop spans 13 amino acids. The CDR3 DNA is TGTGCCAGCTCATCGACAGGGAACACTGAAGCTTTCTTT. Translated, it gives CASSSTGNTEAFF.

The chain joins TRBV5-1 to TRBJ2-1; 13 positions match TRBD2. Losses at the gene ends were 0 bases for V and 6 bases for J; bases not matched to a gene: 6. The CDR3 totals 17 residues. The germline V gene encodes CDR1 SGHRS and CDR2 YFSETQ. CDR3 sequence: CASSLATTSGGTNEQFF. DNA of the CDR3: TGCGCCAGCAGCTTGGCGACGACTAGCGGGGGGACCAATGAGCAGTTCTTC.

This clone was seen only a few times. The chain uses TRBV27 and TRBJ2-7; 7 nucleotides line up with TRBD1. Germline CDR1 reads MNHEY; CDR2 reads SMNVEV (reference sequence). Germline trimming cut 4 bases from V and 6 bases from J; bases unmatched to any gene: 12. This CDR3 is built from 15 residues. CDR3 loop: CASSYEGASRFEQYF. CDR3 in DNA: TGTGCCAGCAGTTATGAGGGGGCCTCTCGATTCGAGCAGTACTTC.

Only one count was recorded for this clone. The chain couples TRBV4-3 to TRBJ2-7; 8 bases line up with TRBD1. The trim removed 0 bases at V and 7 bases at J, leaving 5 bases unmatched. CDR3 length: 14 residues. Germline V lookup: CDR1 LGHNA, CDR2 YSLEER. CDR3 sequence reads: CASSQDSTGVEQYF. CDR3 DNA sequence: TGCGCCAGCAGCCAAGACTCGACAGGGGTTGAGCAGTACTTC.

J is TRBJ1-1 and V is TRBV5-5; D is undetermined. The CDR3 has 13 amino acids. V was shortened by 1 base and J by 1 base, with 5 bases between the two germline ends. Germline V gives CDR1 SGHKS, CDR2 YYEKEE (reference sequence). The CDR3 DNA reads TGTGCCAGCAGCTTGCAGGAGAACACTGAAGCTTTCTTT. Its translation is CASSLQENTEAFF.

The rearrangement uses TRBV6-1 and TRBJ2-7; 10 bases fit TRBD2. The CDR3 runs 13 residues. Trimming removed 7 bases from V and 3 bases from J; junction bases left unmatched: 3. The V gene's germline CDR1 is MNHNS and CDR2 SASEGT. CDR3 nucleotide sequence: TGTGCCAGCATGGGACTAGCGAGCTACGAGCAGTACTTC. Residues: CASMGLASYEQYF.

This chain joins TRBV7-6 and TRBJ1-1; D gene unclear. Between the trimmed V and J ends, which lost 3 bases and 0 bases, there was a span of 5 bases. This CDR3 has 13 amino acids. CDR1 and CDR2 from the germline V gene are SGHVS and FNYEAQ. CDR3 coding DNA: TGTGCCAGCAGCTTGGAGATGAACACTGAAGCTTTCTTT. Translated: CASSLEMNTEAFF.

This clone was counted only a few times. The genes are TRBV19 and TRBJ2-4, with 8 bases fitting TRBD2. J gave up 1 base and V 1 base, and 6 bases lay outside the gene matches. The germline CDR1 and CDR2 sequences are LNHDA and SQIVND (reference sequence). The CDR3 covers 17 residues. The CDR3 loop reads CASSIVGSGTAKNIQYF. The CDR3, as DNA: TGTGCCAGTAGTATAGTAGGTAGCGGGACGGCCAAAAACATTCAGTACTTC. The variable domain in full, completed from reference TRBV19 and TRBJ2-4, reads DGGITQSPKYLFRKEGQNVTLSCEQNLNHDAMYWYRQDPGQGLRLIYYSQIVNDFQKGDIAEGYSVSREKKESFPLTVTSAQKNPTAFYLCASSIVGSGTAKNIQYFGAGTRLSVL.

The V call is TRBV27, the J call TRBJ2-1, with D possibly matching TRBD1 (6 bases). The germline gives CDR1 MNHEY, CDR2 SMNVEV (reference sequence). CDR3 length: 16 residues. Trimming shortened V by 6 bases and J by 6 bases, and 21 bases separated the two germline ends. The CDR3 region is CASRTGVVGGRNEQFF. CDR3 bases: TGTGCCAGCAGGACCGGGGTGGTTGGGGGCCGCAATGAGCAGTTCTTC.

V gene TRBV11-3 combines with J gene TRBJ2-7, with 7 nucleotides matching TRBD1. Per germline, CDR1 SGHNT and CDR2 YENEEA. CDR3 size: 17 residues. The V segment lost 4 bases and the J segment 2 bases; nucleotides outside the gene matches: 14. CDR3 DNA: TGTGCCAGCAGCTCAAATACAAAACGGGGACAGACCTACGAGCAGTACTTC. Amino acids: CASSSNTKRGQTYEQYF.

The rearrangement joins TRBV2 to TRBJ2-2, with 9 bases identical to TRBD1. The V gene's germline CDR1 is SNHLY and CDR2 FYNNEI. V lost 7 bases, J lost 5 bases, and 11 bases stayed unmatched. The CDR3 is 16 amino acids. The CDR3 nucleotides read TGTGCCAGCACCATGGGACAGGGTTCTTATACCGGGGAGCTGTTTTTT. Protein: CASTMGQGSYTGELFF.

The rearrangement joins TRBV7-2 to TRBJ1-3, with a possible D match to TRBD1 (5 bases). Germline V gene sequence: CDR1 SGHTA, CDR2 FQGNSA. The CDR3 covers 17 residues. V lost 0 bases and J lost 4, with 16 bases in between. This CDR3 reads CASSLAFMGRAGNTIYF. DNA for the CDR3: TGTGCCAGCAGCTTAGCATTCATGGGCAGGGCCGGAAACACCATATATTTT.

The chain recombines TRBV7-2 with TRBJ2-5, with 7 bases aligning to TRBD1. From germline, CDR1 is SGHTA and CDR2 FQGNSA. The CDR3 sequence is 14 residues long. V was pared by 1 base and J by 9 bases, with 8 bases of the junction left unmatched. The CDR3 region is CASSLERGLRPQYF. In DNA, the CDR3 is TGTGCCAGCAGCTTAGAGAGGGGGCTGCGGCCCCAGTACTTC. The full variable domain, in which reference TRBV7-2 and TRBJ2-5 provide the parts outside the CDR3, is GAGVSQSPSNKVTEKGKDVELRCDPISGHTALYWYRQSLGQGLEFLIYFQGNSAPDKSGLPSDRFSAERTGGSVSTLTIQRTQQEDSAVYLCASSLERGLRPQYFGPGTRLLVL.

V is TRBV23-1 and J is TRBJ2-1, with TRBD2 as a possible D gene (6 bases). TRBV23-1 is annotated as an ORF whose role is uncertain. The V gene lost 8 bases and the J gene lost 4 bases, with 9 bases spanning the gap. The CDR3 runs 12 residues. The CDR3 is CASGGKYNEQFF. As DNA, the CDR3 is TGCGCCAGCGGGGGGAAGTACAATGAGCAGTTCTTC.

J is TRBJ2-2 and V is TRBV5-5; possible D gene TRBD2, 6 bases. Trimming left V 0 bases short and J 4 bases short, with 13 bases between. The CDR3 covers 16 residues. From germline, CDR1 is SGHKS and CDR2 YYEKEE (reference sequence). The CDR3 loop is CASSLVRGGSTGELFF. The CDR3 region has the DNA TGTGCCAGCAGCTTGGTGCGGGGAGGCAGCACCGGGGAGCTGTTTTTT. Looking up the rest from reference TRBV5-5 and TRBJ2-2 gives the full variable domain: DAGVTQSPTHLIKTRGQQVTLRCSPISGHKSVSWYQQVLGQGPQFIFQYYEKEERGRGNFPDRFSARQFPNYSSELNVNALLLGDSALYLCASSLVRGGSTGELFFGEGSRLTVL.

Only a few counts were recorded for this clone. The chain joins TRBV7-2 to TRBJ1-1, with TRBD1 matching 10 bases. V lost 4 bases, J lost 1 base, and 0 bases stayed unmatched. Germline loops: CDR1 SGHTA, CDR2 FQGNSA. The CDR3 contains 14 residues. The CDR3 bases are TGTGCCAGCAGCTGGGACAGGGGGAACACTGAAGCTTTCTTT. Translated: CASSWDRGNTEAFF.

To note about this clone: This specimen includes other DNA sequences encoding the same CDR3. The chain combines TRBV27 with TRBJ2-7, with D possibly being TRBD2 (5 bases). The germline V gene has CDR1 MNHEY and CDR2 SMNVEV (reference sequence). V lost 4 bases and J 0 bases, leaving 7 bases between the germline ends. CDR3 length: 13 residues. CDR3 sequence (DNA): TGTGCCAGCAGTTCTCGGGACTCCTACGAGCAGTACTTC. This encodes CASSSRDSYEQYF.